These 32 T cell receptor beta chains were sequenced from one sample in a study of T cell changes during pregnancy in multiple sclerosis. The method was immunoSEQ multiplex PCR; TCRdb's version includes in-frame clones alone and lacks a portion of them. The data show 23,000 or so clones, with just over 85% seen just once and 6.5% to 9.5% held by the top ten. The source material was CD8+ T cells from peripheral blood mononuclear cells, sampled in the first trimester of pregnancy. Receptor source: a female donor in good health, enrolled as a control in a pregnancy study.

The chain is built from TRBV19 and TRBJ1-5; TRBD1 might be the D (5 bases). This CDR3 contains 14 residues. Germline loops: CDR1 LNHDA, CDR2 SQIVND (reference sequence). Trimming pared 10 bases from V and 0 bases from J, leaving 13 bases between. For the CDR3, the DNA is TGTGCCACCGGTGGGGGGTATAGCAATCAGCCCCAGCATTTT. Its protein is CATGGGYSNQPQHF.

This rearrangement joins TRBV6-1 to TRBJ2-7, with TRBD2 matching 7 bases. This CDR3 spans 14 amino acids. The V and J ends lost 6 bases and 4 bases, in that order; junction bases with no gene match: 9. Per the germline V gene, CDR1 is MNHNS and CDR2 is SASEGT. In DNA, the CDR3 is TGTGCCAGCAGCGGGCGGGGGTTAAGTTACGAGCAGTACTTC. Translating it yields CASSGRGLSYEQYF.

The V gene is TRBV4-3, the J gene TRBJ2-5; TRBD2 matches 8 bases. V was clipped by 5 bases and J by 2 bases; unmatched bases: 7. The CDR3 spans 15 residues. From germline, CDR1 is LGHNA and CDR2 YSLEER. The CDR3 nucleotides are TGCGCCAGCAGCTCCCAGCGGGGGAGACAAGAGACCCAGTACTTC. Protein sequence: CASSSQRGRQETQYF.

The chain carries TRBV19 and TRBJ1-1, with D perhaps matching TRBD1 (6 bases). Germline assignment: CDR1 LNHDA and CDR2 SQIVND (reference sequence). The CDR3 is 14 amino acids. Trimming left V 6 bases short and J 3 bases short, with 14 bases between. The CDR3 is CASSYPDRDTEAFF. CDR3 DNA sequence: TGTGCCAGTAGCTATCCGGACAGAGACACTGAAGCTTTCTTT.

The chain's CDR3 is CASSQNGGSSYNEQFF. In DNA form, the CDR3 reads TGTGCCAGCAGCCAAAACGGGGGGAGCTCCTACAATGAGCAGTTCTTC. The chain links TRBV7-8 to TRBJ2-1, with 7 positions matching TRBD2. Germline CDR1 SGHVS, CDR2 FQNEAQ. The CDR3 runs to 16 residues. Germline trimming cut 5 bases from V and 0 bases from J; bases unmatched to any gene: 7.

The CDR3 bases are TGTGCCAGCAGCTTGGCCGCGGGACAGGGCGGCTACGAGCAGTACTTC. As protein: CASSLAAGQGGYEQYF. V and J are TRBV5-6 and TRBJ2-7, with 9 bases fitting TRBD1. This CDR3 has 16 amino acids. Germline-derived CDR1 and CDR2 are SGHDT and YYEEEE. Germline trimming cut 0 bases from V and 3 bases from J; bases unmatched to any gene: 7.

The gene calls are TRBV28 and TRBJ1-1, with a possible D match to TRBD1 (5 bases). Germline CDR1 is MDHEN and CDR2 is SYDVKM. Trimming took 9 bases from V and 0 from J, leaving 14 bases between them. The CDR3 runs 14 residues. The CDR3 loop is CASGGTAMNTEAFF. The CDR3 nucleotides read TGTGCCAGTGGGGGGACGGCCATGAACACTGAAGCTTTCTTT.

V usage is TRBV13 and J usage is TRBJ2-7; 13 nucleotides agree with TRBD2. Germline assignment: CDR1 PRHDT and CDR2 FYEKMQ (reference sequence). The ends lost 5 bases at V and 3 bases at J; junction bases unmatched: 7. This CDR3 has 16 residues. CDR3 DNA sequence: TGTGCCAGCAGCGCGACTAGCGGGGGGATCCACTACGAGCAGTACTTC. Its translation is CASSATSGGIHYEQYF. Complete variable domain (other parts from reference TRBV13 and TRBJ2-7): AAGVIQSPRHLIKEKRETATLKCYPIPRHDTVYWYQQGPGQDPQFLISFYEKMQSDKGSIPDRFSAQQFSDYHSELNMSSLELGDSALYFCASSATSGGIHYEQYFGPGTRLTVT.

This chain uses TRBV4-1 with TRBJ1-1, with 9 bases lining up with TRBD1. The CDR3 contains 14 residues. Looked up from germline, CDR1 is MGHRA and CDR2 is YSYEKL. Trimming took 4 bases from V and 8 from J; bases not matched to a gene: 8. This chain's CDR3 is CASSLRTGDEEAFF. The CDR3 coding sequence is TGCGCCAGCAGCCTCCGGACAGGGGATGAGGAAGCTTTCTTT.

This rearrangement joins TRBV7-9 to TRBJ2-5; 9 bases map to TRBD1. The DNA matches TRBJ2-7 better at its end, which makes the J call doubtful. The CDR3 spans 16 residues. Germline V CDR1 and CDR2: SEHNR, FQNEAQ (reference sequence). CDR3 region: CASSLVGTGFSYEQYF. As DNA, the CDR3 is TGTGCCAGCAGCTTAGTGGGGACAGGGTTCTCCTACGAGCAGTACTTC.

The rearrangement joins TRBV6-1 to TRBJ1-5; D uncertain. Germline values: CDR1 MNHNS, CDR2 SASEGT. The CDR3 is 13 amino acids. V lost 6 bases to trimming and J lost 4 bases, with 10 bases between them. The CDR3 here is CASSHTENQPQHF. The CDR3 DNA sequence: TGTGCCAGCAGCCACACAGAGAATCAGCCCCAGCATTTT.

This chain joins TRBV7-9 and TRBJ1-1, with 7 nucleotides matching TRBD1. This CDR3 has 14 amino acids. Trimming cost V 5 bases and J 5 bases; bases outside gene matches: 8. The germline V gene encodes CDR1 SEHNR and CDR2 FQNEAQ (reference sequence). CDR3 DNA: TGTGCCAGCAGCCCCTCAGGGGGGACGACTGAAGCTTTCTTT. Translation: CASSPSGGTTEAFF.

The gene calls are TRBV2 and TRBJ1-3; D possibly corresponds to TRBD1 (5 bases). The V end lost 2 bases, the J end lost 4 bases, and 21 bases lay between the germline ends. Germline V CDR1 and CDR2: SNHLY, FYNNEI. The CDR3 is made up of 18 amino acids. The DNA of the CDR3 is TGTGCCAGCAGTGAATACCCCCCACAGGTCATGTCCGGAAACACCATATATTTT. This encodes CASSEYPPQVMSGNTIYF.

The J gene is TRBJ2-7, the V gene TRBV7-3; 7 nucleotides match TRBD2. CDR1 is SGHTA, CDR2 FQGTGA, per germline. The CDR3 is 13 amino acids. The V and J ends lost 1 base and 7 bases, in that order; junction bases with no gene match: 4. Here the CDR3 DNA reads TGTGCCAGCAGCTTAATGGGGGGGGTAGAGCAGTACTTC. It specifies CASSLMGGVEQYF.

The rearrangement uses TRBV5-8 and TRBJ1-5; D unresolved. Looked up from germline, CDR1 is SGHTS and CDR2 is YDEGEE. V shed 4 bases and J shed 0 bases, with 14 bases lying between them. CDR3 length: 16 amino acids. CDR3 coding DNA: TGTGCCAGCAGCCCCACTAACCTCAATAGCAATCAGCCCCAGCATTTT. Amino acid sequence: CASSPTNLNSNQPQHF.

The chain is built from TRBV6-5 and TRBJ2-5; D possibly corresponds to TRBD1 (6 bases). The CDR3 contains 15 residues. The germline V gene has CDR1 MNHEY and CDR2 SVGAGI. V was trimmed by 7 bases and J by 0 bases, leaving 15 bases between them. CDR3 bases: TGTGCCAGCACCGACACCCCAGGGGACCAAGAGACCCAGTACTTC. Its protein product is CASTDTPGDQETQYF.

The rearrangement uses TRBV6-5 and TRBJ2-3; 10 bases align to TRBD2. This CDR3 contains 15 residues. Germline-derived CDR1 and CDR2 are MNHEY and SVGAGI. V was clipped by 4 bases and J by 5 bases; unmatched bases: 6. The CDR3 DNA is TGTGCCAGCAGTTTAAGCGGGGGGGCAGTAGATACGCAGTATTTT. Protein product: CASSLSGGAVDTQYF.

The gene calls are TRBV7-8 and TRBJ1-1; TRBD1 might be the D (5 bases). CDR3 length equals 14 residues. V lost 0 bases, J lost 4 bases, and 9 bases lay in between. In germline, CDR1 is SGHVS, CDR2 FQNEAQ. The CDR3 region has the DNA TGTGCCAGCAGCTTAGCGATAGGGGCCACTGAAGCTTTCTTT. It translates to CASSLAIGATEAFF.

The chain combines TRBV6-5 with TRBJ1-2, with TRBD1 as a possible D gene (5 bases). This CDR3 comprises 14 residues. V lost 8 bases, J lost 2 bases, and 15 bases lay in between. Germline V lookup: CDR1 MNHEY, CDR2 SVGAGI. The CDR3 here is CASRGIGDNYGYTF. CDR3 sequence (DNA): TGTGCCAGCCGGGGGATAGGGGACAACTATGGCTACACCTTC.

The chain links TRBV10-3 to TRBJ2-5; the match to TRBD2 covers 7 bases. The CDR3 runs to 15 residues. CDR1 is ENHRY, CDR2 SYGVKD, per germline. V shed 2 bases, J shed 5 bases, and the junction held 8 bases outside the gene matches. This chain's CDR3 is CAISEGREDGETQYF. In DNA, the CDR3 is TGTGCCATCAGTGAGGGACGGGAGGATGGGGAGACCCAGTACTTC.

This clone is deemed medium-sized. The V and J genes are TRBV4-2 and TRBJ2-2; no clear D. CDR1 and CDR2 (germline): LGHNA, YNFKEQ. The CDR3 spans 14 residues. V lost 1 base and J 2 bases, leaving 5 bases between the germline ends. CDR3 bases: TGTGCCAGCAGCCAAGCAGGAAACACCGGGGAGCTGTTTTTT. Translation gives CASSQAGNTGELFF.

On this clone itself: At one end the junction does not follow the germline gene, possibly because of a read error. The gene calls are TRBV7-7 and TRBJ2-2; maybe TRBD2 (5 bases). The germline CDR1 and CDR2 sequences are SSHAT and FNYEAQ (reference sequence). This CDR3 spans 14 amino acids. As DNA, the CDR3 is TGTGCTAGCAGCCAGCTCAGCGGTACCGGGGAGCTGTTTTTT. It codes for CASSQLSGTGELFF.

The CDR3 nucleotides read TGTGCCAGCAGCAACGGACAGTACAATGAGCAGTTCTTC. Encoded protein: CASSNGQYNEQFF. The chain recombines TRBV7-9 with TRBJ2-1, with D tentatively TRBD1 (6 bases). CDR3 length: 13 residues. V was shortened by 5 bases and J by 4 bases, with 9 bases between the two germline ends. Per germline, CDR1 SEHNR and CDR2 FQNEAQ (reference sequence).

The J gene is TRBJ1-1, the V gene TRBV10-3; TRBD1 might be the D (6 bases). The CDR3 extends over 16 amino acids. V gave up 5 bases and J gave up 1 base, with 17 bases separating them. Germline V CDR1 and CDR2: ENHRY, SYGVKD. DNA for the CDR3: TGTGCCATCAGTCCCGCACAGGGAAGGGGGAACACTGAAGCTTTCTTT. This codes for CAISPAQGRGNTEAFF.

The chain links TRBV4-3 to TRBJ2-3, with 9 bases that match TRBD2. The CDR3 is made up of 16 amino acids. Germline V gene sequence: CDR1 LGHNA, CDR2 YSLEER. Losses at the gene ends were 4 bases for V and 4 bases for J; bases not matched to a gene: 9. The CDR3 protein is CASSPLARGGSDTQYF. In DNA form, the CDR3 reads TGCGCCAGCAGCCCCCTTGCGCGGGGGGGCTCAGATACGCAGTATTTT.

The chain carries TRBV27 and TRBJ1-1; a weak D match, TRBD1 (5 bases). The germline gives CDR1 MNHEY, CDR2 SMNVEV (reference sequence). This CDR3 is built from 14 residues. Trimming shortened V by 6 bases and J by 3 bases, and 14 bases separated the two germline ends. CDR3 coding DNA: TGTGCCAGCAGCTCCGGGGGGTCGGACACTGAAGCTTTCTTT. Translation gives CASSSGGSDTEAFF.

The V and J genes are TRBV7-2 and TRBJ1-1; the match to TRBD1 covers 11 bases. The CDR3 contains 14 residues. V lost 4 bases to trimming and J lost 3 bases; unmatched junction nucleotides: 1. CDR1 SGHTA and CDR2 FQGNSA come from the germline V gene. For the CDR3, the DNA is TGTGCCAGCAGCTCGGGACAGGGGGACACTGAAGCTTTCTTT. It codes for CASSSGQGDTEAFF.

This clone has only one observation. V and J are TRBV27 and TRBJ2-7; 9 bases fit TRBD2. The germline gives CDR1 MNHEY, CDR2 SMNVEV (reference sequence). The CDR3 has 13 residues. The junction had 0 bases not matched to a gene; V was cut back by 4 bases and J by 2 bases. The CDR3 protein is CASSSSGAYEQYF. The CDR3 DNA sequence: TGTGCCAGCAGTTCTAGCGGGGCCTACGAGCAGTACTTC.

The chain links TRBV19 to TRBJ1-5, with D tentatively TRBD1 (6 bases). The V end was cut by 7 bases, the J end by 0 bases, with 28 bases between. The germline gives CDR1 LNHDA, CDR2 SQIVND (reference sequence). The CDR3 length is 20 residues. CDR3 amino acids: CASMAYTGKIGLGSNQPQHF. CDR3 coding DNA: TGTGCCAGTATGGCATATACAGGGAAGATAGGGCTTGGTAGCAATCAGCCCCAGCATTTT.

The V gene is TRBV11-2, the J gene TRBJ1-2; D is possibly TRBD1 (5 bases). The CDR3 is made up of 13 amino acids. Germline V gene lookup returns CDR1 SGHAT and CDR2 FQNNGV. V lost 5 bases to trimming and J lost 7 bases, with 14 bases between them. CDR3: CASSLGHMGGYTF. The CDR3 nucleotides are TGTGCCAGCAGCCTCGGACACATGGGTGGCTACACCTTC.

The V and J genes are TRBV13 and TRBJ2-1; 7 nucleotides line up with TRBD2. The CDR3 consists of 15 residues. The J segment lost 8 bases and the V segment lost 1 base, leaving 8 bases of the junction unmatched. The germline V gene has CDR1 PRHDT and CDR2 FYEKMQ (reference sequence). Written as DNA, the CDR3 is TGTGCCAGCAGCTTAGAAGCGGGGTTCGGGGATGAGCAGTTCTTC. It is translated as CASSLEAGFGDEQFF.

The chain combines TRBV9 with TRBJ2-7; possible D gene TRBD1, 5 bases. CDR1 and CDR2 (germline): SGDLS, YYNGEE. V was cut by 2 bases and J by 5 bases, with 11 bases left in between. This CDR3 is 13 amino acids long. CDR3 loop: CASSVQGSNEQYF. CDR3 nucleotides: TGTGCCAGCAGCGTGCAGGGATCGAACGAGCAGTACTTC.